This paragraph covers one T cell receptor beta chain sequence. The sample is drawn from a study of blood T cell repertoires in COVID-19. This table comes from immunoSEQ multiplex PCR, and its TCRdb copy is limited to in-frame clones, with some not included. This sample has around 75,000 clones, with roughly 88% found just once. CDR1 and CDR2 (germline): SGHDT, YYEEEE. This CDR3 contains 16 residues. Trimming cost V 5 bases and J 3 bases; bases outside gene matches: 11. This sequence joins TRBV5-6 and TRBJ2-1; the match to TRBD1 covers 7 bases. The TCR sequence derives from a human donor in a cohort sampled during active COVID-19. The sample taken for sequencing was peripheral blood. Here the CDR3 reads CASSPIRDRFYNEQFF. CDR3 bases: TGTGCCAGCAGTCCAATCCGGGACAGATTCTACAATGAGCAGTTCTTC.